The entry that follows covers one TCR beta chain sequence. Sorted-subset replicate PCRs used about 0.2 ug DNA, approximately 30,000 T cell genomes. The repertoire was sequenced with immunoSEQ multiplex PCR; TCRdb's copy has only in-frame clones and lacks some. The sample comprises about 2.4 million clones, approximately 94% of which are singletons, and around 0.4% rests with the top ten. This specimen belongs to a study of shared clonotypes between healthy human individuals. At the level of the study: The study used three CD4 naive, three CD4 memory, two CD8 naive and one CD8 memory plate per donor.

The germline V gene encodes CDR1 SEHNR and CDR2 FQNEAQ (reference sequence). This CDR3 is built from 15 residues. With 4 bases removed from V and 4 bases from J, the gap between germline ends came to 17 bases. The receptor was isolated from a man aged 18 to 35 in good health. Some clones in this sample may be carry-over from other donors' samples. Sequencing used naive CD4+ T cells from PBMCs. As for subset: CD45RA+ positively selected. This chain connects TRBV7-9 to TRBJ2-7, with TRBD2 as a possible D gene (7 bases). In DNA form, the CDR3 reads TGTGCCAGCAGCTCAACCAGGGGAGGGCCTTACGAGCAGTACTTC. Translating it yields CASSSTRGGPYEQYF.